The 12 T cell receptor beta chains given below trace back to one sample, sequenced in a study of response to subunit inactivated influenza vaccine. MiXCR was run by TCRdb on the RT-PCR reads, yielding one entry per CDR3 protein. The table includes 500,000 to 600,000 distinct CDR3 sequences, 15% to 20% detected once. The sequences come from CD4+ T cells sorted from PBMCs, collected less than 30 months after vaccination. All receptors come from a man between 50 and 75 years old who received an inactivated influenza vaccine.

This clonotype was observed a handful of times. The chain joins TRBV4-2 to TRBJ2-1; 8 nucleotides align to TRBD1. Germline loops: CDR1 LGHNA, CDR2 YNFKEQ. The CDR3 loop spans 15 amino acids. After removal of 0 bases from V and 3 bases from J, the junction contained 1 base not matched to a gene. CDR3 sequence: CASSQEGTGYNEQFF. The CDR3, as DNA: TGTGCCAGCAGCCAAGAGGGGACAGGCTACAATGAGCAGTTCTTC.

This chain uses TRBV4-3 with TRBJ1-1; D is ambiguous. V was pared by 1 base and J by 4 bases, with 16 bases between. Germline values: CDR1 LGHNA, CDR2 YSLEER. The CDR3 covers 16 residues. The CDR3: CASSQGSGVRATEAFF. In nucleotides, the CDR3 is TGCGCCAGCAGCCAAGGGAGTGGGGTTCGGGCCACTGAAGCTTTCTTT.

CDR3 in DNA: TGCGCCAGCAGCCATTATGGACTAGCGGAGATGAACACCGGGGAGCTGTTTTTT. Translating it yields CASSHYGLAEMNTGELFF. The chain joins TRBV4-1 to TRBJ2-2; 10 bases fit TRBD2. CDR1 is MGHRA, CDR2 YSYEKL, per germline. The CDR3 consists of 18 residues. With 3 bases clipped from V and 1 base from J, the junction kept 8 bases outside the gene matches.

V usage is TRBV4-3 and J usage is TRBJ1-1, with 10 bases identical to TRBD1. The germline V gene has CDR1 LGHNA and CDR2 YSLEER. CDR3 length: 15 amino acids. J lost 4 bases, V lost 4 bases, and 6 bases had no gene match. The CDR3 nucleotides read TGCGCCAGCAGCCCCGGACAGGGGGGCATCACTGAAGCTTTCTTT. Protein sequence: CASSPGQGGITEAFF.

CDR3 sequence: CASSLGLGTSGGNQETQYF. In DNA form, the CDR3 reads TGCGCCAGCAGCTTGGGCCTTGGGACTAGCGGGGGCAACCAAGAGACCCAGTACTTC. The rearrangement uses TRBV5-1 and TRBJ2-5; TRBD2 matches at 14 bases. J gave up 0 bases and V 0 bases, and 7 bases lay outside the gene matches. This CDR3 spans 19 amino acids. Germline-derived CDR1 and CDR2 are SGHRS and YFSETQ.

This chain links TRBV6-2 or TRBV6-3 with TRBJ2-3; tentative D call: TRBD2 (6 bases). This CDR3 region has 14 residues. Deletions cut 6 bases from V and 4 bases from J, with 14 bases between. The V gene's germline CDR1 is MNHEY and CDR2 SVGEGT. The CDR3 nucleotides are TGTGCCAGCAGATCACCAAGACTAGCAGATACGCAGTATTTT. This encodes CASRSPRLADTQYF.

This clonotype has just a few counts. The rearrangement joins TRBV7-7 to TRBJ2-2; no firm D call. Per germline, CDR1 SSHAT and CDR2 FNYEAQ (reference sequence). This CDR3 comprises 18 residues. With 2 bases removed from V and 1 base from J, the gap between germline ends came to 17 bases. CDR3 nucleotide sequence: TGTGCCAGCAGCTTACCTCCAGTTAGGCCAATGAACACCGGGGAGCTGTTTTTT. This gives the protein CASSLPPVRPMNTGELFF.

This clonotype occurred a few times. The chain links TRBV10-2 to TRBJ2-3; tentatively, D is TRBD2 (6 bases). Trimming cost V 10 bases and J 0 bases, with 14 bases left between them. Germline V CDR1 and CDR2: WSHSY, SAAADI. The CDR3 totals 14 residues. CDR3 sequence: CATLEGLSTDTQYF. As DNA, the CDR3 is TGCGCCACCTTGGAGGGGCTGAGCACAGATACGCAGTATTTT.

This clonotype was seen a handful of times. The CDR3 region is CASSAPGLAHEQYF. As DNA, the CDR3 is TGTGCCAGCAGTGCACCGGGACTAGCCCACGAGCAGTACTTC. This chain joins TRBV6-2 or TRBV6-3 and TRBJ2-7; 9 positions agree with TRBD2. CDR1 and CDR2 from the germline V gene are MNHEY and SVGEGT. The CDR3 covers 14 residues. The V and J ends lost 5 bases and 5 bases, in that order; junction bases with no gene match: 7.

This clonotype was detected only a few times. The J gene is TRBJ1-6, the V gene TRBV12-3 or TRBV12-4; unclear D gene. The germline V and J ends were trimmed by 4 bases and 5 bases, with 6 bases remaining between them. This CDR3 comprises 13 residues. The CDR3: CASSYTDNSPLHF. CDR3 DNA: TGTGCCAGCAGTTACACAGATAATTCACCCCTCCACTTT.

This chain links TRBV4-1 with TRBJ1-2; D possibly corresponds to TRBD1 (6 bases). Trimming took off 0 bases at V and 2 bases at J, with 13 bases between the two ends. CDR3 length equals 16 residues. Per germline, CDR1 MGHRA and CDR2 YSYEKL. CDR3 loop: CASSQDPRGKNYGYTF. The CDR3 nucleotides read TGCGCCAGCAGCCAAGACCCCAGGGGTAAAAACTATGGCTACACCTTC.

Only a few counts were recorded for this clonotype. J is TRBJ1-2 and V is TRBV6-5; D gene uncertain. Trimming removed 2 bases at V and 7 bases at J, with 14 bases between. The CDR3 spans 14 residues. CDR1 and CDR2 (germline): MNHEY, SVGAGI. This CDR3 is CASSYGAGMGGYTF. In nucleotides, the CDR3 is TGTGCCAGCAGTTACGGCGCGGGGATGGGTGGCTACACCTTC.